Listed below are T cell receptor beta chains from one sample, sequenced in a study of early T cells in non-severe SARS-CoV-2 infection. TCRdb independently ran MiXCR on the 5' RACE reads; one entry per CDR3 protein. This sample yields 20,000 to 30,000 distinct CDR3 sequences, of which approximately 4.1% are seen a single time; more than 5% belongs to the top ten. Specimen: whole blood. Source of these receptors: an adult who was a healthcare worker with PCR-confirmed SARS-CoV-2 infection or an uninfected control (not recorded which). The CDR3 runs from the conserved cysteine through the conserved F or W. A D gene is named only where the DNA matches it firmly. For some rows the clone size is stated as once, few or many, or as a class when expanded; others skip it.

TRBJ2-3 TRBD2 TRBV7-2 many TGTGCCAGCAGCTCTAGCGGGAGGGTCGATACGCAGTATTTT CASSSSGRVDTQYF
TRBJ2-1 TRBD2 TRBV5-4 few TGTGCCAGCAGCTTGGTACTAGCGAGGGCGGAGCAGTTCTTC CASSLVLARAEQFF
TRBJ2-1 - TRBV24-1 many TGTGCCACCAGTGATTTCCAATCCCCCAATGAGCAGTTCTTC CATSDFQSPNEQFF
TRBJ2-1 - TRBV6-2/TRBV6-3 many TGTGCCAGCAGTTACGTACTAGCTTACCCAAACAATGAGCAGTTCTTC CASSYVLAYPNNEQFF
TRBJ2-2 - TRBV19 many TGTGCCAGTAGTGACGGGCGGGCCGGGGAGCTGTTTTTT CASSDGRAGELFF
TRBJ2-7 TRBD2 TRBV6-5 many TGTGCCAGCAGTTACTCCTATCAGACTAGCGGGGCTTACGAGCAGTACTTC CASSYSYQTSGAYEQYF
TRBJ1-1 - TRBV2 many TGTGCCAGCAGCCTACAAATACTCGGCACTGAAGCTTTCTTT CASSLQILGTEAFF
TRBJ2-7 TRBD2 TRBV5-1 many TGCGCCAGCAGCCCCCAGTGGACCTTACTACGACTAGCGGCCTACGAGCAGTACTTC CASSPQWTLLRLAAYEQYF
TRBJ1-1 TRBD1 TRBV6-2/TRBV6-3 many TGTGCCAGCAGGAACGACAGGGTAACCCTGAACACTGAAGCTTTCTTT CASRNDRVTLNTEAFF
TRBJ1-4 TRBD1 TRBV2 many TGTGCCAGCGCGGGACAGGGAAGAAAACTGTTTTTT CASAGQGRKLFF
TRBJ2-6 - TRBV11-2 many TGTGCCAGCAGCCCGCGGGACCCCTCTGGGGCCAACGTCCTGACTTTC CASSPRDPSGANVLTF
TRBJ2-6 - TRBV7-2 - TGTGCCAGCAGCTTAATCCCGTCGCTCAGGGGTGGAGGGGCCAACGTCCTGACTTTC CASSLIPSLRGGGANVLTF
TRBJ2-1 TRBD2 TRBV9 many TGTGCCAGCAGCGCCAGCGGGATTTACAATGAGCAGTTCTTC CASSASGIYNEQFF
TRBJ2-1 TRBD2 TRBV9 many TGTGCCAGCAGCGTAGCCAGGGCAGGGAGGGACAATGAGCAGTTCTTC CASSVARAGRDNEQFF
TRBJ2-1 TRBD2 TRBV20-1 many TGCAGTGCTAGTCAGCTAGCGGGAGGAAATGAGCAGTTCTTC CSASQLAGGNEQFF
TRBJ2-7 TRBD2 TRBV27 many TGTGCCAGCAGTACGCGCGGGAGAGGTGGTGGCGAGCAGTACTTC CASSTRGRGGGEQYF
TRBJ2-7 - TRBV7-6 many TGTGCCAGCAGCCCAATGGGGATTGGCGGGTTACAAACTTACGAGCAGTACTTC CASSPMGIGGLQTYEQYF
TRBJ1-4 - TRBV29-1 many TGCAGCGTTGAACCGGACAGTCAGGTTGGAAAACTGTTTTTT CSVEPDSQVGKLFF
TRBJ2-1 TRBD2 TRBV11-2 many TGTGCCAGCAGCTATAGCGGGAGTGAGGTCGGTGAGCAGTTCTTC CASSYSGSEVGEQFF
TRBJ2-7 - TRBV29-1 - TGCAGCGTGGCGGAGTCCTACGAGCAGTACTTC CSVAESYEQYF
TRBJ1-2 TRBD1 TRBV12-3/TRBV12-4 - TGTGCCAGCAGCCGTGGACAGGGGGCAAAGGGCTACACCTTC CASSRGQGAKGYTF
TRBJ2-7 TRBD2 TRBV11-2 few TGTGCCAGCAGACAAATCGGACTAGCGGGAGGTAGAGAGCAGTACTTC CASRQIGLAGGREQYF
TRBJ2-5 - TRBV12-3/TRBV12-4 - TGTGCCAGCAGTTGGAACGTCCAAGAGACCCAGTACTTC CASSWNVQETQYF
TRBJ2-5 TRBD2 TRBV7-2 many TGTGCCAGCCCAACTGTAGCGGGACAAGAGACCCAGTACTTC CASPTVAGQETQYF
TRBJ2-2 - TRBV10-3 many TGTGCCATCAGTGAGTCTGGGATGGGACCACCCGGGGAGCTGTTTTTT CAISESGMGPPGELFF